Each of the 4 T cell receptor beta chains below was sequenced from the same sample in a study of T-cell reconstitution after alpha-beta-depleted transplantation in children. The authors prepared the TCRbeta library with unique molecular identifiers. TCRdb fed the PCR reads into MiXCR, producing one record per CDR3 protein. The table includes some 600,000 distinct CDR3 sequences, under 15% detected once. Sequencing was performed on PBMCs, mostly from graft donor cells, taken 360 days after TCRalphabeta/CD19-depleted stem cell transplant. All receptors derive from a male patient between 10 and 17 years old who had a stem cell transplant for acute myeloid leukemia, so the T cells may come from the graft donor.

This clonotype showed up many times. V and J are TRBV29-1 and TRBJ1-2; a weak D match, TRBD1 (6 bases). The V and J ends lost 8 bases and 8 bases respectively, with 15 bases between them. The CDR3 runs to 11 residues. Germline CDR1 and CDR2: SQVTM and ANQGSEA. Here the CDR3 DNA reads TGCAGCTCCGTGGGGGGCTACGGCTACACCTTC. This codes for CSSVGGYGYTF.

This clonotype was counted between two and nine times. The rearrangement uses TRBV25-1 and TRBJ2-1; 9 bases are a match to TRBD2. The CDR3 contains 16 residues. V trimming: 1 base; J trimming: 4 bases; junction bases outside the gene matches: 5. Germline V gene sequence: CDR1 MGHDK, CDR2 SYGVNS. CDR3 coding DNA: TGTGCCAGCAGTGAATGGGGACTAGCCGGTTACAATGAGCAGTTCTTC. As protein: CASSEWGLAGYNEQFF.

This clonotype was seen many times. In DNA form, the CDR3 reads TGTGCCAGCAGCCCGCGGCAGTACAATGAGCAGTTCTTC. Its translation: CASSPRQYNEQFF. The rearrangement joins TRBV11-3 to TRBJ2-1; D unresolved. CDR3 length: 13 amino acids. V dropped 5 bases and J dropped 4 bases, with 9 bases sitting between them. Per the germline V gene, CDR1 is SGHNT and CDR2 is YENEEA. The complete variable domain, with remaining parts taken from reference TRBV11-3 and TRBJ2-1, reads EAGVVQSPRYKIIEKKQPVAFWCNPISGHNTLYWYLQNLGQGPELLIRYENEEAVDDSQLPKDRFSAERLKGVDSTLKIQPAELGDSAVYLCASSPRQYNEQFFGPGTRLTVL.

This clonotype was observed at least ten times. This chain joins TRBV20-1 and TRBJ2-7; TRBD2 might be the D (5 bases). V was pared by 5 bases and J by 1 base, with 15 bases between. Germline CDR1 is DFQATT and CDR2 is SNEGSKA (reference sequence). The CDR3 sequence is 14 residues long. CDR3 DNA sequence: TGCAGTGCTTATGCATTCGGGGTTTCCTACGAGCAGTACTTC. Translation gives CSAYAFGVSYEQYF.